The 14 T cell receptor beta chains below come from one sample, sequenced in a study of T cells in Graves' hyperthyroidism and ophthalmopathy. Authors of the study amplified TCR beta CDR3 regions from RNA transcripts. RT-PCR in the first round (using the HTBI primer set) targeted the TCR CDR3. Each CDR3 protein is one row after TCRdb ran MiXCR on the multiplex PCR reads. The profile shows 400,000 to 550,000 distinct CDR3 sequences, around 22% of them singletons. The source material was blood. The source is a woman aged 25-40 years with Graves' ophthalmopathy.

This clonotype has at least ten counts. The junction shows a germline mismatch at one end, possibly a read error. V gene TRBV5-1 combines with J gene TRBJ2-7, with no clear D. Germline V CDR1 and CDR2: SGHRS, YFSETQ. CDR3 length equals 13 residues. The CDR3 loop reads CVSSPGGSYEQYF. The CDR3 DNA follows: TGCGTCAGCAGCCCAGGCGGCTCCTACGAGCAGTACTTC.

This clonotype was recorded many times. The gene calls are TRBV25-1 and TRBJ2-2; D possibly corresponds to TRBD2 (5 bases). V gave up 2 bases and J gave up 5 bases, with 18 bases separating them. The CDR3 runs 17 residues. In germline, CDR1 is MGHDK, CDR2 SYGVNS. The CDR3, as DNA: TGTGCCAGCAGTGAAGTAAGCGGCCTCCACGGGACCGGGGAGCTGTTTTTT. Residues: CASSEVSGLHGTGELFF. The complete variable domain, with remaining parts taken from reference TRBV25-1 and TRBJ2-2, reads EADIYQTPRYLVIGTGKKITLECSQTMGHDKMYWYQQDPGMELHLIHYSYGVNSTEKGDLSSESTVSRIRTEHFPLTLESARPSHTSQYLCASSEVSGLHGTGELFFGEGSRLTVL.

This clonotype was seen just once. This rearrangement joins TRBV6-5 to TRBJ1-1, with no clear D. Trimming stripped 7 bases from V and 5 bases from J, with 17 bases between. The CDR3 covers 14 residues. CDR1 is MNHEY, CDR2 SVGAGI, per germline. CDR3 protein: CASNSVSARTEAFF. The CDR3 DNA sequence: TGTGCCAGCAATTCCGTATCGGCAAGGACTGAAGCTTTCTTT.

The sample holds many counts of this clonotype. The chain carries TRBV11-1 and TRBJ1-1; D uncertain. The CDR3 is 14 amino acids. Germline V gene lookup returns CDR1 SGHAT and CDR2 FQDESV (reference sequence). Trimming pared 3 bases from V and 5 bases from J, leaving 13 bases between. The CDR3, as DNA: TGTGCCAGCAGCTTCGGGCTAGAATGGACTGAAGCTTTCTTT. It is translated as CASSFGLEWTEAFF.

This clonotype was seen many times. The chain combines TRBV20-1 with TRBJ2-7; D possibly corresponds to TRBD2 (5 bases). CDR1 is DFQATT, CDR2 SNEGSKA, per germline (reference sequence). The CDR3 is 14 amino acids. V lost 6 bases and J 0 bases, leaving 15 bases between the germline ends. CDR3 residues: CSAAYDGDSYEQYF. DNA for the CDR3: TGCAGTGCGGCGTATGACGGGGACTCCTACGAGCAGTACTTC.

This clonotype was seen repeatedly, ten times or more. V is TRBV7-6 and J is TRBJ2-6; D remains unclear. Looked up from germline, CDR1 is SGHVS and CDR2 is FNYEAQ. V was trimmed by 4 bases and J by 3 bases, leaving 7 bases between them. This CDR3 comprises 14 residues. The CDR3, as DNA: TGTGCCAGCAGCTCGGCAGTTGGGGCCAACGTCCTGACTTTC. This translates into CASSSAVGANVLTF.

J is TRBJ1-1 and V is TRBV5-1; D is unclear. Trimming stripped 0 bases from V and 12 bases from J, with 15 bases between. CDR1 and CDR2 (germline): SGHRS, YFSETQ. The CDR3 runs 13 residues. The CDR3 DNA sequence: TGCGCCAGCAGCTTGGAGGTCAACCGGAACTCTTTCTTT. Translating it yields CASSLEVNRNSFF.

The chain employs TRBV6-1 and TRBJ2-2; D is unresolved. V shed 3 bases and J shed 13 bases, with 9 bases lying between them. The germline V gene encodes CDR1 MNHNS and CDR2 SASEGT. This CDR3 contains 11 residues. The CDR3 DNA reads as TGTGCCAGCAGTGATCCGCGTCGGCTGTTTTTT. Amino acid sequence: CASSDPRRLFF.

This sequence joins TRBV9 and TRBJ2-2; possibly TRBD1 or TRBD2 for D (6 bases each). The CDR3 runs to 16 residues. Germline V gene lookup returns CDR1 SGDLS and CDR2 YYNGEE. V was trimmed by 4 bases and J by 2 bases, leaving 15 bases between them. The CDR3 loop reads CASSPQGTLNTGELFF. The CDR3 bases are TGTGCCAGCAGCCCCCAGGGGACTCTTAACACCGGGGAGCTGTTTTTT.

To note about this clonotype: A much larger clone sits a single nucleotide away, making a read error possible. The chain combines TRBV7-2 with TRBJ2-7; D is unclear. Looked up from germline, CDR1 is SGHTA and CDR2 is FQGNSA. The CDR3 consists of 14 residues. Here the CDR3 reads CASSPARLGYGQYF. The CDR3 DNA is TGTGCCAGCAGCCCCGCGCGCCTCGGCTACGGGCAGTACTTC. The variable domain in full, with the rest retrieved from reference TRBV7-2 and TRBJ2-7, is GAGVSQSPSNKVTEKGKDVELRCDPISGHTALYWYRQSLGQGLEFLIYFQGNSAPDKSGLPSDRFSAERTGGSVSTLTIQRTQQEDSAVYLCASSPARLGYGQYFGPGTRLTVT.

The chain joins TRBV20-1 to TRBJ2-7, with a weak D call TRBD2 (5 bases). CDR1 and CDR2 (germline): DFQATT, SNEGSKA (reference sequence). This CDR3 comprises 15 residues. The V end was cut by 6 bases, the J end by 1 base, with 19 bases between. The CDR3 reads CSAQGGQQFSYEQYF. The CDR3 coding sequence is TGCAGTGCCCAAGGAGGTCAGCAGTTTTCCTACGAGCAGTACTTC.

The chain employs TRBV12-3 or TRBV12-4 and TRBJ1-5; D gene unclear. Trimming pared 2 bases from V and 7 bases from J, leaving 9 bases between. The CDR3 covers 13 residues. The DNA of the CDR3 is TGTGCCAGCAGTTTATTTTCTCGGCAGCCCCAGCATTTT. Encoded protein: CASSLFSRQPQHF.

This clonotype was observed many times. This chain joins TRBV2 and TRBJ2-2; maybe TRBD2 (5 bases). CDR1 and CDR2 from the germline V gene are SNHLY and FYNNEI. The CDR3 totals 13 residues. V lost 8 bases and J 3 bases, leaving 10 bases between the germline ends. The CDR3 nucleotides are TGTGCCAGCGGCGTGAGGGACACCGGGGAGCTGTTTTTT. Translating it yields CASGVRDTGELFF.

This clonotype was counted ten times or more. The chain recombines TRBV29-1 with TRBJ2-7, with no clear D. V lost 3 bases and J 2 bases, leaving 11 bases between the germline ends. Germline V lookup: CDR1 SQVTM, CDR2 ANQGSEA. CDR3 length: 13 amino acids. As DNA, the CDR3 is TGCAGCGTTGACCTTGACGGAACCTACGAGCAGTACTTC. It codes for CSVDLDGTYEQYF.